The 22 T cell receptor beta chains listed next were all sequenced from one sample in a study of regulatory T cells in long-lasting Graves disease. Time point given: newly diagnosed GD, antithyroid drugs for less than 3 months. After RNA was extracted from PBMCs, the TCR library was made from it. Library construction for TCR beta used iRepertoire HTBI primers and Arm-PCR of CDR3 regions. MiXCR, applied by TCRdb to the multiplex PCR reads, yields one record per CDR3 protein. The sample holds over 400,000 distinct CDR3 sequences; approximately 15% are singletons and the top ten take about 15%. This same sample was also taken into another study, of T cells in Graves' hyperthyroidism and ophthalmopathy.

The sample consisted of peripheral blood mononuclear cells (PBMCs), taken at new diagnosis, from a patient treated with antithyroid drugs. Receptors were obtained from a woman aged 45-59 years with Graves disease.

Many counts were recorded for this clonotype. CDR3 loop: CASSLSQGGQGHQSPYEQYF. CDR3 bases: TGTGCCAGCAGCTTAAGTCAAGGTGGACAGGGCCATCAATCCCCCTACGAGCAGTACTTC. The chain couples TRBV11-2 to TRBJ2-7, with 8 bases fitting TRBD1. The CDR3 sequence is 20 residues long. V trimming: 2 bases; J trimming: 2 bases; junction bases outside the gene matches: 20. CDR1 is SGHAT and CDR2 is FQNNGV in the germline V gene.

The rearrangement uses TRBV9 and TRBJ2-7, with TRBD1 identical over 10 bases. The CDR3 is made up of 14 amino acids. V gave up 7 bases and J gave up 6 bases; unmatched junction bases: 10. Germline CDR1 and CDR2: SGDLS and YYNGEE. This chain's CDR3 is CASGKTGQGPEQYF. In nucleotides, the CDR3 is TGTGCCAGCGGAAAGACGGGACAGGGGCCCGAGCAGTACTTC.

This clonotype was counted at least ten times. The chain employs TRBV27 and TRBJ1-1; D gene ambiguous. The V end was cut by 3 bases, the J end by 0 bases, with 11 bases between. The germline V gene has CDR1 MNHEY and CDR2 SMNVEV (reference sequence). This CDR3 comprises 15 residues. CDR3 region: CASSLGRYMNTEAFF. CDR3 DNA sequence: TGTGCCAGCAGTTTGGGCAGGTACATGAACACTGAAGCTTTCTTT.

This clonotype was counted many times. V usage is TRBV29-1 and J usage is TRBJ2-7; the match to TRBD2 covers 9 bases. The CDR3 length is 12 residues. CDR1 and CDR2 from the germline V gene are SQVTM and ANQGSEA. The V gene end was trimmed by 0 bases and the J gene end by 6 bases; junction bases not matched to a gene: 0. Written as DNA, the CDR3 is TGCAGCGTTGAAGAACTAGCGGGCGAGCAGTACTTC. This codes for CSVEELAGEQYF.

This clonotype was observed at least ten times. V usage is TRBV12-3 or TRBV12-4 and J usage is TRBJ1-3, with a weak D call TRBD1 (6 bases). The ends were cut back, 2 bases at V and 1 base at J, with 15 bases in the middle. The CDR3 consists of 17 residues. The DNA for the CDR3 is TGTGCCAGCAGTTTACGCGTCGCAGGGGCTTCTGGAAACACCATATATTTT. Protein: CASSLRVAGASGNTIYF.

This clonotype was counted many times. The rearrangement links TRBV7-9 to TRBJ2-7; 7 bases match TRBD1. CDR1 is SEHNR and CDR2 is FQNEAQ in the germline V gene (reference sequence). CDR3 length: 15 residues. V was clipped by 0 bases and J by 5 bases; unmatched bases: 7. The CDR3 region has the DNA TGTGCCAGCAGCTTAGCTGGCGACAGGGCCAACGAGCAGTACTTC. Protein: CASSLAGDRANEQYF.

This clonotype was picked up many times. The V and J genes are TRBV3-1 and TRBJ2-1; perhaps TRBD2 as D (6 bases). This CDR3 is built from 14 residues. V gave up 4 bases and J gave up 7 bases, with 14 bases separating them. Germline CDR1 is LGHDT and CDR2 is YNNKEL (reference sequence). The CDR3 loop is CASSPMSGANEQFF. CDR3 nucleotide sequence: TGTGCCAGCAGCCCGATGTCGGGAGCAAATGAGCAGTTCTTC.

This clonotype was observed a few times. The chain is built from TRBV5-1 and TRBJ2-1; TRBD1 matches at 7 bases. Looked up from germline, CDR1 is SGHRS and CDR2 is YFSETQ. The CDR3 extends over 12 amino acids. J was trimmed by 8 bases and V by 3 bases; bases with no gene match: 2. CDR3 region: CASSYRGDEQFF. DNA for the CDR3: TGCGCCAGCAGCTACAGGGGCGATGAGCAGTTCTTC.

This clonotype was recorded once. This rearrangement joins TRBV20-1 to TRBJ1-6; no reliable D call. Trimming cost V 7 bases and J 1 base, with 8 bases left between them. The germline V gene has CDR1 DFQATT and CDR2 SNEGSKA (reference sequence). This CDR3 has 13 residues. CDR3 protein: CSGVSSYNSPLHF. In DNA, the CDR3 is TGCAGTGGGGTCTCGTCCTATAATTCACCCCTCCACTTT.

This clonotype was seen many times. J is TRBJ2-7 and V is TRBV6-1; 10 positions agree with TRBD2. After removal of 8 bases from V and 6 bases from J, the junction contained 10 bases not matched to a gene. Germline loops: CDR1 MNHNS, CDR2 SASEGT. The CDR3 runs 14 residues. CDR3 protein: CASGLAGDGREQYF. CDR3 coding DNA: TGTGCCAGCGGGCTAGCGGGAGACGGACGCGAGCAGTACTTC.

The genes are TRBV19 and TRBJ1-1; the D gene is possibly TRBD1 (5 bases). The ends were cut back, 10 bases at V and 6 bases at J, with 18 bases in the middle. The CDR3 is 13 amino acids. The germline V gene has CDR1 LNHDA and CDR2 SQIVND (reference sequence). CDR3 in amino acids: CATRDLYVAEAFF. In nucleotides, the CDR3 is TGTGCCACCAGGGATCTCTACGTTGCTGAAGCTTTCTTT.

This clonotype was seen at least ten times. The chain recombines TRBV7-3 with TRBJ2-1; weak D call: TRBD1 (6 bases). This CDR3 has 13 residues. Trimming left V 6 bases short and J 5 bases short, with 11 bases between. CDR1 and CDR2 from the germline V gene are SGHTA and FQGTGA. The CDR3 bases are TGTGCCAGCAGTCCAACAGGGAACAATGAGCAGTTCTTC. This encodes CASSPTGNNEQFF.

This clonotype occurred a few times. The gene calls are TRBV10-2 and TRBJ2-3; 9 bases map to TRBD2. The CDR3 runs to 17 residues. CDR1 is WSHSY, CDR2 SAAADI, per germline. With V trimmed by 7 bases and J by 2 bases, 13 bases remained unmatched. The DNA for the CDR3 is TGCGCCAGCACCCTCCCTATAGCGGGAGTCAACACAGATACGCAGTATTTT. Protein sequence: CASTLPIAGVNTDTQYF.

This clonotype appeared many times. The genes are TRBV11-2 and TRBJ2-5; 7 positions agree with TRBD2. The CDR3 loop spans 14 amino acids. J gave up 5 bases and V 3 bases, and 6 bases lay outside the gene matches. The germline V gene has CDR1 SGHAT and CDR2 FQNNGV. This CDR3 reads CASSFGGSMETQYF. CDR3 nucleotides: TGTGCCAGCAGCTTTGGCGGGAGCATGGAGACCCAGTACTTC.

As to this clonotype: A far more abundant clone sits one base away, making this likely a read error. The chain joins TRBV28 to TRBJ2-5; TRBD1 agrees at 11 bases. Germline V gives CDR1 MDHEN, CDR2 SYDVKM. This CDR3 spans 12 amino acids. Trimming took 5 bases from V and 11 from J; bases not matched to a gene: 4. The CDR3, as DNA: TGTGCCAGCAGTCAAGGACAGGGGGCTCAGTACTTC. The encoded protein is CASSQGQGAQYF.

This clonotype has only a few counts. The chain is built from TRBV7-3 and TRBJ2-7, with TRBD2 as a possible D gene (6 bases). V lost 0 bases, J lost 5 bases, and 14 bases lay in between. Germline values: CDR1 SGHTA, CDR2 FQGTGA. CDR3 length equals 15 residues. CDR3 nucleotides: TGTGCCAGCAGCTTAACAGGTGGCGGGGTCAACGAGCAGTACTTC. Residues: CASSLTGGGVNEQYF.

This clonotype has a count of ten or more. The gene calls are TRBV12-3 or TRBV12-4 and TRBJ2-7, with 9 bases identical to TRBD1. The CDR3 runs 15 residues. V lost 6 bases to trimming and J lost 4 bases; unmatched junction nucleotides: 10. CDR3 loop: CASSWRDREGYEQYF. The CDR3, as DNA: TGTGCCAGCAGCTGGAGGGACAGGGAGGGATACGAGCAGTACTTC.

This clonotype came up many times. The CDR3 coding sequence is TGCGCCAGCAGCCCGGAGACTACCCTCCCCGCCCACGATACGCAGTATTTT. Protein sequence: CASSPETTLPAHDTQYF. The rearrangement joins TRBV5-1 to TRBJ2-3; possible D gene TRBD2, 5 bases. This CDR3 contains 17 residues. Germline values: CDR1 SGHRS, CDR2 YFSETQ. The V and J ends lost 4 bases and 6 bases respectively, with 24 bases between them.

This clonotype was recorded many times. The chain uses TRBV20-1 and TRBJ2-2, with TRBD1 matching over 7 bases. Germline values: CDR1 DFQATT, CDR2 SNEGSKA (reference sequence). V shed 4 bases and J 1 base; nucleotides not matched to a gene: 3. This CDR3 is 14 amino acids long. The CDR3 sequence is CSAIRDRNTGELFF. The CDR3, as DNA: TGCAGTGCTATCCGGGACAGGAACACCGGGGAGCTGTTTTTT.

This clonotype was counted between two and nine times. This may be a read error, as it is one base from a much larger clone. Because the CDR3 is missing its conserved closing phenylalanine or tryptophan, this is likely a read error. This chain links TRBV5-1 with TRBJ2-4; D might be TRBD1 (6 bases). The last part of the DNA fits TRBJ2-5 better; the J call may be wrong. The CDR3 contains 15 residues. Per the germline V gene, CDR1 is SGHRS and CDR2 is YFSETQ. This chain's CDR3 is CASSLGGQYGETQYL. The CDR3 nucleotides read TGCGCCAGCAGCTTGGGCGGACAGTACGGAGAGACCCAGTACCTC.

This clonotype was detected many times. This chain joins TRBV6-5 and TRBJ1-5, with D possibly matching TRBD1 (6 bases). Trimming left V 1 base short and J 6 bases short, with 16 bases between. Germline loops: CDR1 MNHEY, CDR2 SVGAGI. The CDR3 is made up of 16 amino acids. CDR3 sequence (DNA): TGTGCCAGCAGTTACTATTTACAGGGCATCTCTCAGCCCCAGCATTTT. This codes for CASSYYLQGISQPQHF.

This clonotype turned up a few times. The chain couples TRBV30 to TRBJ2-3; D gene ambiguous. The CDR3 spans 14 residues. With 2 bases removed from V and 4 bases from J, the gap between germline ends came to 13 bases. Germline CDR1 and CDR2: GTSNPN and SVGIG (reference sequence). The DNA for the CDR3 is TGTGCCTGGAGTCCTACGGACCACTCAGATACGCAGTATTTT. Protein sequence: CAWSPTDHSDTQYF.